This T cell receptor (beta chain) appears in the sequencing data of a study of T cell responses to AZD1222 COVID-19 vaccine. Method: immunoSEQ multiplex PCR; TCRdb's copy keeps in-frame clones and lacks some. The top ten clones hold over 1% of a sample with approximately 150,000 clones, roughly 87% of them seen once. Germline values: CDR1 MNHNY, CDR2 SVGAGI (reference sequence). This CDR3 has 14 residues. Trimming removed 0 bases from V and 7 bases from J, with 11 bases in between. Specimen: peripheral blood, collected 28 days after the second AZD1222 dose. The TCR originated in an adult who received the AZD1222 COVID-19 vaccine. This sequence joins TRBV6-6 and TRBJ2-3; no reliable D call. CDR3 amino acids: CASSYSLITHTQYF. DNA of the CDR3: TGTGCCAGCAGTTACTCACTCATCACGCATACGCAGTATTTT.